The 19 T cell receptor beta chains in this list originate from one sample, sequenced in a study of shared clonotypes between healthy human individuals. The repertoire was sequenced with immunoSEQ multiplex PCR; TCRdb's copy has only in-frame clones and lacks some. The table records just over 2,000,000 clones, around 96% of them present only once. Positively selected for CCR7, the CD45RO-negative cells used as naive CD8 cells excluded terminally differentiated effector memory CD45RA+ cells. Sequences were obtained from naive CD8+ T cells sorted from blood. The receptors here all came from a man aged 18 to 29 in good health.

V usage is TRBV28 and J usage is TRBJ2-1; D is uncertain. The V gene lost 6 bases and the J gene lost 3 bases, with 9 bases spanning the gap. Germline values: CDR1 MDHEN, CDR2 SYDVKM. The CDR3 spans 13 residues. The CDR3 reads CASRVDVYNEQFF. CDR3 nucleotides: TGTGCCAGCAGGGTTGACGTCTACAATGAGCAGTTCTTC.

This chain connects TRBV11-2 to TRBJ2-5, with D unclear. The V gene lost 2 bases and the J gene lost 1 base, with 8 bases spanning the gap. The CDR3 has 14 residues. The germline gives CDR1 SGHAT, CDR2 FQNNGV. The CDR3 spells CASSLLGIQETQYF. The CDR3 DNA follows: TGTGCCAGCAGCTTACTGGGGATCCAAGAGACCCAGTACTTC.

The rearrangement uses TRBV10-1 and TRBJ2-1, with 8 bases lining up with TRBD2. Germline CDR1 WNHNN, CDR2 SYGVQD (reference sequence). The CDR3 length is 16 residues. The trim removed 0 bases at V and 4 bases at J, leaving 5 bases unmatched. The CDR3 region has the DNA TGCGCCAGCAGTGAGTCGGCGGGGGGACTTTACAATGAGCAGTTCTTC. It translates to CASSESAGGLYNEQFF.

The chain has TRBV2 and TRBJ1-1; no firm D call. The V gene lost 1 base and the J gene lost 4 bases, with 13 bases spanning the gap. The germline V gene has CDR1 SNHLY and CDR2 FYNNEI. The length of the CDR3 is 15 residues. CDR3 sequence reads: CASSEVVLGTTEAFF. The CDR3 DNA sequence: TGTGCCAGCAGTGAAGTAGTGCTGGGAACCACTGAAGCTTTCTTT.

The chain uses TRBV28 and TRBJ1-5; D not certain. The CDR3 has 13 residues. V was cut by 7 bases and J by 5 bases, with 12 bases left in between. Per germline, CDR1 MDHEN and CDR2 SYDVKM. The CDR3 here is CASTVAGYQPQHF. The CDR3 DNA reads TGTGCCAGCACCGTGGCAGGTTATCAGCCCCAGCATTTT.

This rearrangement joins TRBV5-1 to TRBJ2-1; 10 nucleotides line up with TRBD1. The CDR3 is made up of 15 amino acids. CDR1 SGHRS and CDR2 YFSETQ come from the germline V gene. Trimming at V came to 4 bases and at J to 6 bases, leaving 7 bases not matched to a gene. CDR3 in amino acids: CASSPDRGLSNEQFF. In DNA form, the CDR3 reads TGCGCCAGCAGCCCGGACAGGGGGTTAAGCAATGAGCAGTTCTTC. Based on the CDR3 plus reference TRBV5-1 and TRBJ2-1, the full variable domain is KAGVTQTPRYLIKTRGQQVTLSCSPISGHRSVSWYQQTPGQGLQFLFEYFSETQRNKGNFPGRFSGRQFSNSRSEMNVSTLELGDSALYLCASSPDRGLSNEQFFGPGTRLTVL.

The chain has TRBV9 and TRBJ1-6, with D hard to call. Germline CDR1 and CDR2: SGDLS and YYNGEE. Between the trimmed V and J ends, which lost 0 bases and 6 bases, there was a span of 4 bases. The CDR3 runs to 13 residues. The CDR3 DNA reads as TGTGCCAGCAGCGTAGATACTAATTCACCCCTCCACTTT. Encoded protein: CASSVDTNSPLHF. Variable domain in full (rest from reference TRBV9 and TRBJ1-6): DSGVTQTPKHLITATGQRVTLRCSPRSGDLSVYWYQQSLDQGLQFLIQYYNGEERAKGNILERFSAQQFPDLHSELNLSSLELGDSALYFCASSVDTNSPLHFGNGTRLTVT.

This clone was counted a single time. The genes are TRBV28 and TRBJ2-2; a weak D match, TRBD1 (5 bases). Looked up from germline, CDR1 is MDHEN and CDR2 is SYDVKM. Trimming pared 2 bases from V and 7 bases from J, leaving 14 bases between. The CDR3 has 15 amino acids. The chain's CDR3 is CASSLAEDMVGELFF. CDR3 coding DNA: TGTGCCAGCAGTTTAGCAGAGGACATGGTCGGGGAGCTGTTTTTT.

The chain uses TRBV11-2 and TRBJ2-3; 10 nucleotides line up with TRBD1. V gave up 4 bases and J gave up 2 bases; unmatched junction bases: 3. The CDR3 loop spans 15 amino acids. Germline V gene sequence: CDR1 SGHAT, CDR2 FQNNGV. The CDR3 loop reads CASSSGTGATDTQYF. The DNA for the CDR3 is TGTGCCAGCAGCTCCGGGACAGGGGCCACAGATACGCAGTATTTT. Together with reference TRBV11-2 and TRBJ2-3, the CDR3 gives the full variable domain: EAGVAQSPRYKIIEKRQSVAFWCNPISGHATLYWYQQILGQGPKLLIQFQNNGVVDDSQLPKDRFSAERLKGVDSTLKIQPAKLEDSAVYLCASSSGTGATDTQYFGPGTRLTVL.

The chain joins TRBV4-1 to TRBJ2-3; 9 bases line up with TRBD2. V lost 0 bases to trimming and J lost 3 bases; unmatched junction nucleotides: 7. From germline, CDR1 is MGHRA and CDR2 YSYEKL. The CDR3 totals 17 residues. The CDR3 DNA is TGCGCCAGCAGCCAAGAATGGGCGGGAGGGCCTACAGATACGCAGTATTTT. Its protein product is CASSQEWAGGPTDTQYF.

This chain connects TRBV5-1 to TRBJ2-7, with 11 bases fitting TRBD2. J gave up 3 bases and V 7 bases, and 15 bases lay outside the gene matches. Germline CDR1 and CDR2: SGHRS and YFSETQ. The CDR3 has 17 residues. CDR3 DNA sequence: TGCGCCAGCGGAGTGGACAGGGTGACTAGCGGGATCTACGAGCAGTACTTC. Translated: CASGVDRVTSGIYEQYF.

J is TRBJ2-5 and V is TRBV18, with D tentatively TRBD1 or TRBD2 (5 bases each). Germline V gene data show CDR1 as KGHSH and CDR2 as LQKENI. The CDR3 is made up of 16 amino acids. The ends were cut back, 6 bases at V and 5 bases at J, with 22 bases in the middle. CDR3 loop: CASSPGEGDLLETQYF. In DNA, the CDR3 is TGTGCCAGCTCCCCCGGGGAAGGGGACCTACTCGAGACCCAGTACTTC. Filled out from reference TRBV18 and TRBJ2-5, the complete variable domain reads NAGVMQNPRHLVRRRGQEARLRCSPMKGHSHVYWYRQLPEEGLKFMVYLQKENIIDESGMPKERFSAEFPKEGPSILRIQQVVRGDSAAYFCASSPGEGDLLETQYFGPGTRLLVL.

This clone was seen just once. J is TRBJ1-5 and V is TRBV6-6; no firm D call. In germline, CDR1 is MNHNY, CDR2 SVGAGI (reference sequence). V lost 7 bases and J lost 4, with 14 bases in between. CDR3 size: 14 residues. The CDR3 coding sequence is TGTGCCAGCATGTTACAACAGAGTAATCAGCCCCAGCATTTT. This codes for CASMLQQSNQPQHF.

The chain links TRBV6-5 to TRBJ2-7; no firm D call. CDR1 MNHEY and CDR2 SVGAGI come from the germline V gene. V dropped 2 bases and J dropped 3 bases, with 17 bases sitting between them. The CDR3 is 16 residues long. The CDR3 region has the DNA TGTGCCAGCAGTTACCGCCCAATAGCCCTCAGCTACGAGCAGTACTTC. As protein: CASSYRPIALSYEQYF.

This chain links TRBV27 with TRBJ1-2; TRBD1 is a possible D gene (5 bases). V lost 2 bases and J lost 3, with 10 bases in between. Germline CDR1 reads MNHEY; CDR2 reads SMNVEV (reference sequence). The CDR3 runs 14 residues. The CDR3 bases are TGTGCCAGCAGTTTAGGGGGTTCTCACTATGGCTACACCTTC. Translated, it gives CASSLGGSHYGYTF.

The chain combines TRBV28 with TRBJ2-2, with a weak D call TRBD2 (6 bases). Germline V gene lookup returns CDR1 MDHEN and CDR2 SYDVKM. This CDR3 is built from 15 residues. The V end was cut by 8 bases, the J end by 0 bases, with 13 bases between. CDR3 nucleotide sequence: TGTGCCAGCTGTAGCGGAAACGCGAACACCGGGGAGCTGTTTTTT. Translating gives CASCSGNANTGELFF.

The gene calls are TRBV27 and TRBJ1-1; D call uncertain. V lost 0 bases and J 7 bases, leaving 12 bases between the germline ends. CDR1 is MNHEY and CDR2 is SMNVEV in the germline V gene (reference sequence). This CDR3 is 14 amino acids long. The CDR3 region has the DNA TGTGCCAGCAGTTTATCCGGCCCCCTCTATGAAGCTTTCTTT. Translating it yields CASSLSGPLYEAFF.

This chain connects TRBV5-6 to TRBJ2-7; no firm D call. Per germline, CDR1 SGHDT and CDR2 YYEEEE. Trimming shortened V by 0 bases and J by 2 bases, and 6 bases separated the two germline ends. The CDR3 sequence is 13 residues long. The CDR3 sequence is CASSLAIAYEQYF. The CDR3 nucleotides are TGTGCCAGCAGCTTGGCCATAGCCTACGAGCAGTACTTC.

This clone was seen only once. Other DNA sequences in this specimen translate into the identical CDR3. The gene calls are TRBV27 and TRBJ2-2; D is perhaps TRBD1 (5 bases). Germline values: CDR1 MNHEY, CDR2 SMNVEV (reference sequence). V was cut by 3 bases and J by 5 bases, with 10 bases left in between. The CDR3 extends over 14 amino acids. CDR3 sequence reads: CASSLQGLTGELFF. CDR3 nucleotide sequence: TGTGCCAGCAGTTTGCAGGGTTTAACCGGGGAGCTGTTTTTT.